The 23 T cell receptor beta chains below all came from one sample that was sequenced in a study of T cells expressing NK-cell markers. TCRdb reanalyzed the 5' RACE reads and collapses them to one entry per CDR3 protein, without DNA. The table for this sample gives about 170,000 distinct CDR3 sequences. Sequenced: blood T cells: a sorted CD56 or NKG2C T cell subset, CD4+ or CD8+ T cells, or bulk PBMC T cells (not recorded which). The receptors here all came from a man between 18 and 69 years old in good health.

The chain's CDR3 is CASSHARGTELTEAFF. The gene calls are TRBV4-1 and TRBJ1-1. The CDR3 contains 16 residues. Germline CDR1 is MGHRA and CDR2 is YSYEKL.

The V gene is TRBV19, the J gene TRBJ2-3. Germline-derived CDR1 and CDR2 are LNHDA and SQIVND (reference sequence). The CDR3 runs to 14 residues. CDR3 residues: CASSLRARADTQYF. Looking up the rest from reference TRBV19 and TRBJ2-3 gives the full variable domain: DGGITQSPKYLFRKEGQNVTLSCEQNLNHDAMYWYRQDPGQGLRLIYYSQIVNDFQKGDIAEGYSVSREKKESFPLTVTSAQKNPTAFYLCASSLRARADTQYFGPGTRLTVL.

The rearrangement links TRBV20-1 to TRBJ2-5; TCRdb names TRBD2, which stays unverified in the absence of DNA. Germline CDR1 and CDR2: DFQATT and SNEGSKA (reference sequence). The CDR3 sequence is 15 residues long. CDR3 region: CSARPRGGPRETQYF.

V is TRBV6-1 and J is TRBJ1-5; TCRdb reports TRBD1, a call that lacks DNA to check it against. CDR1 is MNHNS, CDR2 SASEGT, per germline. The CDR3 runs to 15 residues. The CDR3 loop reads CASSLQQGRDQPQHF.

The chain uses TRBV6-1 and TRBJ2-1; TCRdb gives TRBD1 as the D gene, but with no DNA this cannot be confirmed. The CDR3 runs to 13 residues. The V gene's germline CDR1 is MNHNS and CDR2 SASEGT. The CDR3 here is CASPGQGINEQFF.

The rearrangement joins TRBV28 to TRBJ2-7; the D gene TCRdb calls, TRBD1, cannot be checked with no DNA. CDR3 size: 15 residues. Germline V CDR1 and CDR2: MDHEN, SYDVKM. CDR3 loop: CASSSQEPEDREQYF.

This chain uses TRBV4-1 with TRBJ1-2. CDR1 and CDR2 from the germline V gene are MGHRA and YSYEKL. The CDR3 totals 15 residues. The CDR3 loop is CASSQVSTANYGYTF.

This sequence joins TRBV7-9 and TRBJ2-1; TCRdb designates TRBD2, a call that cannot be tested without DNA. Germline values: CDR1 SEHNR, CDR2 FQNEAQ (reference sequence). The CDR3 consists of 16 residues. The CDR3 protein is CASSLGRLVEGGEQFF.

This chain links TRBV11-1 with TRBJ2-6. The CDR3 has 18 residues. Germline CDR1 SGHAT, CDR2 FQDESV (reference sequence). CDR3 in amino acids: CASSTRHDGLSGANVLTF. Combining the CDR3 with reference TRBV11-1 and TRBJ2-6 gives the whole variable domain EAEVAQSPRYKITEKSQAVAFWCDPISGHATLYWYRQILGQGPELLVQFQDESVVDDSQLPKDRFSAERLKGVDSTLKIQPAELGDSAMYLCASSTRHDGLSGANVLTFGAGSRLTVL.

The chain joins TRBV19 to TRBJ2-3; TCRdb calls TRBD1, which cannot be checked without DNA. Germline assignment: CDR1 LNHDA and CDR2 SQIVND (reference sequence). The length of the CDR3 is 16 residues. CDR3 sequence reads: CASSILFGGNRDTQYF.

The chain links TRBV9 to TRBJ2-5; TCRdb names TRBD2, which stays unverified in the absence of DNA. The CDR3 is made up of 15 amino acids. Germline V gene lookup returns CDR1 SGDLS and CDR2 YYNGEE. The CDR3 sequence is CASATSGGAKETQYF. Full variable domain (outside the CDR3, taken from reference TRBV9 and TRBJ2-5): DSGVTQTPKHLITATGQRVTLRCSPRSGDLSVYWYQQSLDQGLQFLIQYYNGEERAKGNILERFSAQQFPDLHSELNLSSLELGDSALYFCASATSGGAKETQYFGPGTRLLVL.

The gene calls are TRBV7-9 and TRBJ2-1; TCRdb's D call of TRBD2 is untestable without DNA. The CDR3 is 14 residues long. CDR1 SEHNR and CDR2 FQNEAQ come from the germline V gene (reference sequence). CDR3 sequence: CACKEGSGYNEQFF.

The CDR3 sequence: CASSYLGEQFF. The rearrangement joins TRBV6-5 to TRBJ2-1. The germline V gene has CDR1 MNHEY and CDR2 SVGAGI. CDR3 size: 11 residues.

The CDR3 protein is CASSLSLGEKLFF. J is TRBJ1-4 and V is TRBV7-2. CDR3 length: 13 residues. Germline V gene sequence: CDR1 SGHTA, CDR2 FQGNSA.

The rearrangement uses TRBV27 and TRBJ1-1. CDR3 size: 15 residues. Germline V gene sequence: CDR1 MNHEY, CDR2 SMNVEV (reference sequence). CDR3 sequence reads: CASSLLPGGVTEAFF.

This chain joins TRBV2 and TRBJ2-1; TCRdb reports TRBD2, a call that lacks DNA to check it against. The CDR3 covers 15 residues. Per the germline V gene, CDR1 is SNHLY and CDR2 is FYNNEI. The CDR3 region is CASTTLGLADAEQFF.

The chain's CDR3 is CASTPSVSGSEQFF. The chain is built from TRBV7-9 and TRBJ2-1. Germline CDR1 reads SEHNR; CDR2 reads FQNEAQ (reference sequence). The CDR3 is 14 amino acids. Full variable domain (missing parts from reference TRBV7-9 and TRBJ2-1): DTGVSQNPRHKITKRGQNVTFRCDPISEHNRLYWYRQTLGQGPEFLTYFQNEAQLEKSRLLSDRFSAERPKGSFSTLEIQRTEQGDSAMYLCASTPSVSGSEQFFGPGTRLTVL.

The rearrangement links TRBV12-3 or TRBV12-4 to TRBJ1-2; the TRBD1 assignment by TCRdb is unverifiable without DNA. This CDR3 spans 13 amino acids. CDR3 in amino acids: CAILDRPNYGYTF.

The genes are TRBV23-1 and TRBJ2-7; TCRdb's D call of TRBD1 is untestable without DNA. TRBV23-1 is identified as an open reading frame with a role that is uncertain. The CDR3 extends over 17 amino acids. The CDR3 reads CASSPGTGEDASYEQYF.

The J gene is TRBJ2-7, the V gene TRBV7-2. The CDR3 loop spans 15 amino acids. Germline CDR1 is SGHTA and CDR2 is FQGNSA. CDR3 sequence reads: CASSLLDDNLYEQYF.

The CDR3 sequence: CASSYSLSGGVGETQYF. The chain joins TRBV6-2 or TRBV6-3 to TRBJ2-5; TCRdb gives TRBD2 as the D gene, but with no DNA this cannot be confirmed. The germline V gene encodes CDR1 MNHEY and CDR2 SVGEGT. CDR3 length equals 17 residues.

The rearrangement joins TRBV18 to TRBJ2-7. The germline V gene encodes CDR1 KGHSH and CDR2 LQKENI. The CDR3 loop spans 12 amino acids. CDR3 in amino acids: CASSPSDYEQYF.

The V and J genes are TRBV5-1 and TRBJ1-1; the TCRdb D gene call, TRBD1, has no DNA to confirm it. This CDR3 spans 17 amino acids. CDR1 SGHRS and CDR2 YFSETQ come from the germline V gene. The CDR3 is CASSHFSGARQNTEAFF.